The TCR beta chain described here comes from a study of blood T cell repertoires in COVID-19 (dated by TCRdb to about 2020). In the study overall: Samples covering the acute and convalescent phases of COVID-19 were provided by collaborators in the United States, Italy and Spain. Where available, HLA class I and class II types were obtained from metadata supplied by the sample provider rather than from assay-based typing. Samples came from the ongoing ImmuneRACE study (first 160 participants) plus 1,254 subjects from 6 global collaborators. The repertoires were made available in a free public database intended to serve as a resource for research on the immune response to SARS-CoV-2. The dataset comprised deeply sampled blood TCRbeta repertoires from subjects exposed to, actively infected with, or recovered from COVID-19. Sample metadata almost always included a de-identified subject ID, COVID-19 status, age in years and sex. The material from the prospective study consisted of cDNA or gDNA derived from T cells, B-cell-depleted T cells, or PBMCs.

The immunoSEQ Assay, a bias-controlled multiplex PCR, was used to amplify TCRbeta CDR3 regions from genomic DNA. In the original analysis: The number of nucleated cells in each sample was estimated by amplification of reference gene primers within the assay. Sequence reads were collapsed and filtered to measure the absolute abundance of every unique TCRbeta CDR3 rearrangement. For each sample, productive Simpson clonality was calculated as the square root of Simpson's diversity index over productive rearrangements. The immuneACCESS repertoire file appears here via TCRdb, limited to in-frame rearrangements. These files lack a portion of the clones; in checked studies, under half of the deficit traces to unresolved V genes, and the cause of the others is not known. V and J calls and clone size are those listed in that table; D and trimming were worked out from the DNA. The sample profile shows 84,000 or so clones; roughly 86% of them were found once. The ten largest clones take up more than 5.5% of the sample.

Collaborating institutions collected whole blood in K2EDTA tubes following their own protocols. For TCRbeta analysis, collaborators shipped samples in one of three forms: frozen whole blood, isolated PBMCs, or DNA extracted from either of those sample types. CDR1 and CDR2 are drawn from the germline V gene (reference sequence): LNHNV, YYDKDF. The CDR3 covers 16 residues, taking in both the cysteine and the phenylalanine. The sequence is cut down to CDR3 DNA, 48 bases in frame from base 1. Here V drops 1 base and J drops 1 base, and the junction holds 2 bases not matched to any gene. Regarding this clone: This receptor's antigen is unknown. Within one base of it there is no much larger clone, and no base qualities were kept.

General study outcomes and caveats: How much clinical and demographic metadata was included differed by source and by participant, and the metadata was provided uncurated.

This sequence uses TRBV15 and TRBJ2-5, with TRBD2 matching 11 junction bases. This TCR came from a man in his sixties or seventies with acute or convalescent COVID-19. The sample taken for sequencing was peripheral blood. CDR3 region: CATSRGLAGTQETQYF. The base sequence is TGTGCCACCAGCAGAGGACTAGCGGGGACCCAAGAGACCCAGTACTTC.